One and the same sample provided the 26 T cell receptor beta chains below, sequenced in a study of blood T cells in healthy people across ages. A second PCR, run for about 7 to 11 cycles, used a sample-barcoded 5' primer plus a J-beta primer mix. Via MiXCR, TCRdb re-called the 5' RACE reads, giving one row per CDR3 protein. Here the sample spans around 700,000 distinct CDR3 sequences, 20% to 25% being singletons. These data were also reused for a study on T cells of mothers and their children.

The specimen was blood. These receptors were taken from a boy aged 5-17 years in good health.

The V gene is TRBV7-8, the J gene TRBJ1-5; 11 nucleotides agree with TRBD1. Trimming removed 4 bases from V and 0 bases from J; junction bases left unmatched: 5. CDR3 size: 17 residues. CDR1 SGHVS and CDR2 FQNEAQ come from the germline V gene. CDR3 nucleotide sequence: TGTGCCAGCAGCTCCCGGACAGGGGGCCCTAGCAATCAGCCCCAGCATTTT. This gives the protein CASSSRTGGPSNQPQHF.

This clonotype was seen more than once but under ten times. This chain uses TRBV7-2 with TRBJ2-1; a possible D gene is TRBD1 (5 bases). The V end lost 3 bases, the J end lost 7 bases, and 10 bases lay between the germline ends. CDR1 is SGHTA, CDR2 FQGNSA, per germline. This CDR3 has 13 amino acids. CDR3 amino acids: CASSFYRSNEQFF. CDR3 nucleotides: TGTGCCAGCAGCTTCTACAGGTCAAATGAGCAGTTCTTC.

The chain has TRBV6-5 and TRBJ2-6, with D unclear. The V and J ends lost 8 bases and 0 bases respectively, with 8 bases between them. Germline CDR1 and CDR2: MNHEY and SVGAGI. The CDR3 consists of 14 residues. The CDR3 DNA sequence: TGTGCCAGCTCAGGCTTCTCTGGGGCCAACGTCCTGACTTTC. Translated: CASSGFSGANVLTF.

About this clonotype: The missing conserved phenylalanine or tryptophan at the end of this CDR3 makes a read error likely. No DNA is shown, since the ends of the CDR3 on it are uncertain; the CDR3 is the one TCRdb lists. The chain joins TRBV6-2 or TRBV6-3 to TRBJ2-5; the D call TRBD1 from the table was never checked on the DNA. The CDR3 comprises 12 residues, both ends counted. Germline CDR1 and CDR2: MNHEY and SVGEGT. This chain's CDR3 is CASKGTDLPTLL.

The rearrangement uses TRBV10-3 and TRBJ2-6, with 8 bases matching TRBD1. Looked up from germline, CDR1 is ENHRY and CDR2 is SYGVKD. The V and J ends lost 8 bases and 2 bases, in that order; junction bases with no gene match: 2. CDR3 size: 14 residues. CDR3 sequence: CAILDRAGANVLTF. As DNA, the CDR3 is TGTGCCATCTTGGACAGGGCTGGGGCCAACGTCCTGACTTTC.

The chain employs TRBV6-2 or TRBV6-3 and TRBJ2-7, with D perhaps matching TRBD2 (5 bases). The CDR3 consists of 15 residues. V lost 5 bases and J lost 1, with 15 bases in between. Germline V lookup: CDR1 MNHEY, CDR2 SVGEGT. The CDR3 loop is CASSHASWESYEQYF. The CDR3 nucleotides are TGTGCCAGCAGTCACGCTTCCTGGGAGTCCTACGAGCAGTACTTC.

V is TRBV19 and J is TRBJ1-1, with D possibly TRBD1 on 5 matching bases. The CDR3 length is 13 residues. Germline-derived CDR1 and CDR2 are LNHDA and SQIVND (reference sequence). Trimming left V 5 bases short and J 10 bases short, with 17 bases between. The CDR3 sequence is CASSARGGGVAFF. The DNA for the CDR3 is TGTGCCAGTAGTGCAAGGGGCGGAGGGGTAGCTTTCTTT.

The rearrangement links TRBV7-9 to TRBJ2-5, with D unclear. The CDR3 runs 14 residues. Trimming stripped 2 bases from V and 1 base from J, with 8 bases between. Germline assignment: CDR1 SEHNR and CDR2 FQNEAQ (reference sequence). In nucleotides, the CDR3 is TGTGCCAGCAGCTTACGCCAGGCCCAAGAGACCCAGTACTTC. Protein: CASSLRQAQETQYF.

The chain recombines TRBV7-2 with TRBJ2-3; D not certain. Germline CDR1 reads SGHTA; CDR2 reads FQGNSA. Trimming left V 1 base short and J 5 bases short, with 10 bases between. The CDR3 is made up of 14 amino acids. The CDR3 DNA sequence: TGTGCCAGCAGCTTAGTGGTCAGAGGAGATACGCAGTATTTT. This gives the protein CASSLVVRGDTQYF.

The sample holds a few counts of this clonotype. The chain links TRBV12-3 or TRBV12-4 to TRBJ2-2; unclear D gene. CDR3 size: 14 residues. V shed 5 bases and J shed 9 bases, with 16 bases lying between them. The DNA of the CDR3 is TGTGCCAGCAGTGAGCCGGGCCCCGGCCGGGAGCTGTTTTTT. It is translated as CASSEPGPGRELFF.

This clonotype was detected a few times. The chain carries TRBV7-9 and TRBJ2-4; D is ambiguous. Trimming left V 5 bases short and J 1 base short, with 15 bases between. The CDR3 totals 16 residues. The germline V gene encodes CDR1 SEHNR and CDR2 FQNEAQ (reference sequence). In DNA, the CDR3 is TGTGCCAGCAGCCGGACCCGTAATACGGCCAAAAACATTCAGTACTTC. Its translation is CASSRTRNTAKNIQYF.

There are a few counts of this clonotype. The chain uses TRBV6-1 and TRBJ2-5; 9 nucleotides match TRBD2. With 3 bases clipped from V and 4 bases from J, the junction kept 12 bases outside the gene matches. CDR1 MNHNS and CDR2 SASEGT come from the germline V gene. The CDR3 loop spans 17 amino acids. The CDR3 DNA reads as TGTGCCAGCAGTGAGAGAGTGGCGGGGGGGCTGAGAGAGACCCAGTACTTC. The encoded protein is CASSERVAGGLRETQYF.

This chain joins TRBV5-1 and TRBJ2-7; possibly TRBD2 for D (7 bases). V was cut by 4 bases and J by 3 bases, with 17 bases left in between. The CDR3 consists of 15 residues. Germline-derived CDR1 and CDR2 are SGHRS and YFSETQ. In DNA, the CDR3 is TGCGCCAGCAGCCCAGACGGAGGGGGGGTCTACGAGCAGTACTTC. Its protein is CASSPDGGGVYEQYF.

The chain's CDR3 is CASSLRDRDNQPQHF. The CDR3 DNA follows: TGTGCCAGCAGCCTACGGGACAGGGATAATCAGCCCCAGCATTTT. The chain is built from TRBV7-8 and TRBJ1-5, with TRBD1 identical over 9 bases. The V gene end was trimmed by 5 bases and the J gene end by 4 bases; junction bases not matched to a gene: 6. Germline V gene data show CDR1 as SGHVS and CDR2 as FQNEAQ. The length of the CDR3 is 15 residues.

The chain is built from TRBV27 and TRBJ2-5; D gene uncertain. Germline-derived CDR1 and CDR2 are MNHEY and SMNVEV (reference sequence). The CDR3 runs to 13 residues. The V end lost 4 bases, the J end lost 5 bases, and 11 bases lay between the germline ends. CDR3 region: CASSSFPRETQYF. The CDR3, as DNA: TGTGCCAGCAGTTCCTTTCCCAGGGAGACCCAGTACTTC.

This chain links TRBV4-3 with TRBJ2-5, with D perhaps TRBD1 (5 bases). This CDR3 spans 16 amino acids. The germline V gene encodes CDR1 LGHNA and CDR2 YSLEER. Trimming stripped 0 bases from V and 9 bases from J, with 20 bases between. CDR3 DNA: TGCGCCAGCAGCCAAGATCTTTCAGGGCATATCCTGGCCCAGTACTTC. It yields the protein CASSQDLSGHILAQYF.

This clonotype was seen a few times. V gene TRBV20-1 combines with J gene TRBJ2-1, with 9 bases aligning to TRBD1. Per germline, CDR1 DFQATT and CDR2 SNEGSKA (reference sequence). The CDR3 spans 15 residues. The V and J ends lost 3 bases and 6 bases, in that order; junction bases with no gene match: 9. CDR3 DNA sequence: TGCAGTGCTAGGGCTCCGGGACAGGGAGGCAATGAGCAGTTCTTC. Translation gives CSARAPGQGGNEQFF.

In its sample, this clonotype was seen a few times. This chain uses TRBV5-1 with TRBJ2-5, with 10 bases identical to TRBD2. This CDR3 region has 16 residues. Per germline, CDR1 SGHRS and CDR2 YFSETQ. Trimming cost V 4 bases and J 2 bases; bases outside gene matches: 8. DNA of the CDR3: TGCGCCAGCAGCGCCACTAGCGGGATTTATCAAGAGACCCAGTACTTC. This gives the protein CASSATSGIYQETQYF.

The chain's CDR3 is CASSYGPSSGELFF. CDR3 in DNA: TGTGCCAGCAGTTATGGGCCATCGTCCGGGGAGCTGTTTTTT. The chain carries TRBV6-2 or TRBV6-3 and TRBJ2-2; D not certain. CDR3 length: 14 residues. V shed 3 bases and J shed 6 bases, with 11 bases lying between them. Germline V gene data show CDR1 as MNHEY and CDR2 as SVGEGT.

The CDR3 sequence is CASSLAYGELFF. The CDR3 DNA sequence: TGCGCCAGCAGCTTGGCGTACGGGGAGCTGTTTTTT. The gene calls are TRBV5-1 and TRBJ2-2; D unresolved. The V end lost 0 bases, the J end lost 7 bases, and 4 bases lay between the germline ends. Germline V gives CDR1 SGHRS, CDR2 YFSETQ. The CDR3 is 12 amino acids.

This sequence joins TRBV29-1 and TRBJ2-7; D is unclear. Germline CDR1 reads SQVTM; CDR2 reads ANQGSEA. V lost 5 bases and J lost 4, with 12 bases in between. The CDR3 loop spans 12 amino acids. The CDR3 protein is CSVLAFTYEQYF. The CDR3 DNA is TGCAGCGTTTTAGCTTTTACGTACGAGCAGTACTTC.

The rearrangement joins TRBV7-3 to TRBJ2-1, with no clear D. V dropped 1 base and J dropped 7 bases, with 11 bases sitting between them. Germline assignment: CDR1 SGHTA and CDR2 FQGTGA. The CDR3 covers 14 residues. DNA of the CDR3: TGTGCCAGCAGCTTAAATCACGGGTTTAATGAGCAGTTCTTC. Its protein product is CASSLNHGFNEQFF.

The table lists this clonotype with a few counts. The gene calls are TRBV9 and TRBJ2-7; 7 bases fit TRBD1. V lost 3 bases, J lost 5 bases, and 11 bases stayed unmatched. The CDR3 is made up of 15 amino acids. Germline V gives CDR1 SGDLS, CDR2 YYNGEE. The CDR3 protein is CASSDPPGGGNEQYF. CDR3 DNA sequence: TGTGCCAGCAGCGACCCCCCAGGGGGTGGAAACGAGCAGTACTTC.

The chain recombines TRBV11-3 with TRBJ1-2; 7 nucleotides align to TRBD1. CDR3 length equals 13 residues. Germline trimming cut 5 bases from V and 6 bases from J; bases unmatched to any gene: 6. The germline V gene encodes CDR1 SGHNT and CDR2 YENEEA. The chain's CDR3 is CASSPGTDHGYTF. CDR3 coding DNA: TGTGCCAGCAGCCCCGGGACAGATCATGGCTACACCTTC.

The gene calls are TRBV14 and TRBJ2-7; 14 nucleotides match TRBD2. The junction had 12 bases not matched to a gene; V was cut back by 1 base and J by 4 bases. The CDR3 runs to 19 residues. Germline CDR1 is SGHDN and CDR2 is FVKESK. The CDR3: CASSQVSGLAGGRIYEQYF. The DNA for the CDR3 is TGTGCCAGCAGCCAAGTTTCAGGACTAGCGGGGGGCCGTATTTACGAGCAGTACTTC.

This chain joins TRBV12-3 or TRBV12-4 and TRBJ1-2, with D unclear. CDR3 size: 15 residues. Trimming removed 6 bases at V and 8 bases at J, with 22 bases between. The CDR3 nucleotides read TGTGCCAGCAGGGGATTGGGTCCTGGTCTGGAAGGCTACACCTTC. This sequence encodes CASRGLGPGLEGYTF.